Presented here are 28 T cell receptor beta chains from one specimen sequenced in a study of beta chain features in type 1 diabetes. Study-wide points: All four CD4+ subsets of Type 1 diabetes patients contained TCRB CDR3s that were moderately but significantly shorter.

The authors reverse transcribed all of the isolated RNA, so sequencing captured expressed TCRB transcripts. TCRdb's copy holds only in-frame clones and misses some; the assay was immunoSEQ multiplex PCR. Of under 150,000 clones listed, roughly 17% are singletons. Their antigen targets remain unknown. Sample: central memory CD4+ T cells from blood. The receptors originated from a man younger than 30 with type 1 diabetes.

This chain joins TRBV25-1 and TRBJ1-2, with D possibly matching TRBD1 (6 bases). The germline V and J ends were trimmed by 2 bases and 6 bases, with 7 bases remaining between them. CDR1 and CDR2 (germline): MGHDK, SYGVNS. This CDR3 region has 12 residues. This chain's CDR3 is CASSEQGNGYTF. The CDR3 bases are TGTGCCAGCAGTGAACAGGGGAATGGCTACACCTTC.

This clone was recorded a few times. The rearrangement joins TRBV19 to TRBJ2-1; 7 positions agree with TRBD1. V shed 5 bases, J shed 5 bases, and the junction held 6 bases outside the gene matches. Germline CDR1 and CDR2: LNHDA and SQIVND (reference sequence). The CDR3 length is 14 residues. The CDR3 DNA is TGTGCCAGTAGTCCCCCTGACAGGGACAATGAGCAGTTCTTC. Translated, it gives CASSPPDRDNEQFF.

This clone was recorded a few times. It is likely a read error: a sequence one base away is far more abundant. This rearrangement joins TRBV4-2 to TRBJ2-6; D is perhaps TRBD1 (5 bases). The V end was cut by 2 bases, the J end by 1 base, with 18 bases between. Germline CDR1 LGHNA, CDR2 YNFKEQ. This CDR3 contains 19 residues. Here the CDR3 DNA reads TGTGCCAGCAGCCAACCCCTGTCGATCGACAGATCTGGGGCCAACGTCCTGACTTTC. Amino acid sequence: CASSQPLSIDRSGANVLTF.

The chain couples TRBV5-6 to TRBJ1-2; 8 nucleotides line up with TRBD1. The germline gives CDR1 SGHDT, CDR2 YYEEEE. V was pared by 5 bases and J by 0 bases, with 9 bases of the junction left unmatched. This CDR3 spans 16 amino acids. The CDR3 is CASSRQGRPTNYGYTF. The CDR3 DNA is TGTGCCAGCAGTAGACAGGGGAGACCCACTAACTATGGCTACACCTTC.

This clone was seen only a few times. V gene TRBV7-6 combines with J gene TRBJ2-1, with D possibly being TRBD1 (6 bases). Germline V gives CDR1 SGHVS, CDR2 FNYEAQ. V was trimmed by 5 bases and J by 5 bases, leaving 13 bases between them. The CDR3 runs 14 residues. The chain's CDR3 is CASSLGQSDNEQFF. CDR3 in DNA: TGTGCCAGCAGCCTCGGACAGTCTGACAATGAGCAGTTCTTC.

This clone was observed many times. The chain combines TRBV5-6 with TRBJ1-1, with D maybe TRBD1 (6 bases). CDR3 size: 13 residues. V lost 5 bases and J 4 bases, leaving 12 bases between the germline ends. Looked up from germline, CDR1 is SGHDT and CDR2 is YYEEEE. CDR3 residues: CASRQTGGTEAFF. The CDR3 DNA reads TGTGCCAGCAGGCAGACAGGAGGCACTGAAGCTTTCTTT.

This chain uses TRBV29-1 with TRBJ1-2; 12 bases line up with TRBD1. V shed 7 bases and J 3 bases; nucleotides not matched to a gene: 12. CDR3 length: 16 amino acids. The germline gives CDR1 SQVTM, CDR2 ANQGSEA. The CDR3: CSGGAGTGGADYGYTF. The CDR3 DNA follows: TGCAGCGGTGGGGCCGGGACAGGGGGCGCCGACTATGGCTACACCTTC.

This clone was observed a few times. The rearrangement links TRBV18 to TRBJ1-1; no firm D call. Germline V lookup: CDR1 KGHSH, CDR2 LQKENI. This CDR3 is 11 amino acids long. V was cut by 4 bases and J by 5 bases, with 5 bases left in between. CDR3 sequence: CASSRETEAFF. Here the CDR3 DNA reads TGTGCCAGCTCACGGGAAACTGAAGCTTTCTTT. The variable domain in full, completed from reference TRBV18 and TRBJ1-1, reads NAGVMQNPRHLVRRRGQEARLRCSPMKGHSHVYWYRQLPEEGLKFMVYLQKENIIDESGMPKERFSAEFPKEGPSILRIQQVVRGDSAAYFCASSRETEAFFGQGTRLTVV.

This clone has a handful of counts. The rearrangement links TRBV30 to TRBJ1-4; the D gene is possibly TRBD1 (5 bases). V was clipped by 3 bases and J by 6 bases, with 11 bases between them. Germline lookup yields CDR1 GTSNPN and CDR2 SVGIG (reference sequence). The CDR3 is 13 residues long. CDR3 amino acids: CAWRAGTYEKLFF. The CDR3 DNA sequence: TGTGCCTGGAGGGCCGGGACGTATGAAAAACTGTTTTTT.

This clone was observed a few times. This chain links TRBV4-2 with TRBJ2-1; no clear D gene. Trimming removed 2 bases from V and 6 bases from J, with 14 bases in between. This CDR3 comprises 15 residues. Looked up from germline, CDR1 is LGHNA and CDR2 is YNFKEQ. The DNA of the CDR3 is TGTGCCAGCAGCCAACAAATAGAGGTGGCCAATGAGCAGTTCTTC. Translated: CASSQQIEVANEQFF.

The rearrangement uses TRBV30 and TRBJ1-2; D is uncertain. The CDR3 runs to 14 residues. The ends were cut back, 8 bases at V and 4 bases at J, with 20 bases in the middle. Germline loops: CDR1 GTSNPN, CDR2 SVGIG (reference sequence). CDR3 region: CARKKGGRSYGYTF. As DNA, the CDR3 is TGTGCCCGGAAAAAGGGAGGGAGATCCTATGGCTACACCTTC.

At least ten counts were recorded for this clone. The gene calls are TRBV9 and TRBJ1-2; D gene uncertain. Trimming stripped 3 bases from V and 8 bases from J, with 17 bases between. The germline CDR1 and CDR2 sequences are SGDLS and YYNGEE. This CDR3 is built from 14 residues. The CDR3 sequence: CASSGMTAMGGYTF. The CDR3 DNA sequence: TGTGCCAGCAGCGGAATGACCGCCATGGGAGGCTACACCTTC.

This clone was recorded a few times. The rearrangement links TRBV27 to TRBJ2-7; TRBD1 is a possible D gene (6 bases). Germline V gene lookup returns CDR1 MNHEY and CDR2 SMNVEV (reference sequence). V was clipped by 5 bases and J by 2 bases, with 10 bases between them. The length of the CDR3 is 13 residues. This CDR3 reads CASSPRQAYEQYF. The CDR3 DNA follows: TGTGCCAGCAGTCCTAGACAGGCCTACGAGCAGTACTTC.

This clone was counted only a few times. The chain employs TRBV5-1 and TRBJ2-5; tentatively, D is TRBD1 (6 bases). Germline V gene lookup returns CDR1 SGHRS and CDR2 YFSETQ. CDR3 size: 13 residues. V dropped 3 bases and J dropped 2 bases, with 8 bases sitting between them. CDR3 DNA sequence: TGCGCCAGCAGCTGGACAGCTCAAGAGACCCAGTACTTC. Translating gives CASSWTAQETQYF.

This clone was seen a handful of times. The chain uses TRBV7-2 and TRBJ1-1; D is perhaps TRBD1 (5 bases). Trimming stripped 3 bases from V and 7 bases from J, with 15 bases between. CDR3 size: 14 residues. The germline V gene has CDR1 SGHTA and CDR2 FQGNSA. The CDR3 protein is CASSFGYRNDEAFF. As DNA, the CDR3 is TGTGCCAGCAGCTTCGGTTACAGGAACGATGAAGCTTTCTTT.

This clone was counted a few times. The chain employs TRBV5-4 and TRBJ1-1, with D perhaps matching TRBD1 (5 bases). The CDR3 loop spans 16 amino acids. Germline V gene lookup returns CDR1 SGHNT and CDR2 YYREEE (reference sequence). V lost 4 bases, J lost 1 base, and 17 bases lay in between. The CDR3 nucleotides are TGTGCCAGCAGCGCCGCCGGGGGGTCTGAGAACACTGAAGCTTTCTTT. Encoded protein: CASSAAGGSENTEAFF. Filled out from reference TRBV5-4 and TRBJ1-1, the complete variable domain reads ETGVTQSPTHLIKTRGQQVTLRCSSQSGHNTVSWYQQALGQGPQFIFQYYREEENGRGNFPPRFSGLQFPNYSSELNVNALELDDSALYLCASSAAGGSENTEAFFGQGTRLTVV.

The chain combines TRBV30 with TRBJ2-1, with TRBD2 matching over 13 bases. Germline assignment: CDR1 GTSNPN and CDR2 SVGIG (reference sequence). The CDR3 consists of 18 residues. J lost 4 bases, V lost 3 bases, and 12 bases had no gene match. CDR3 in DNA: TGTGCCTGGAGGCCCCTAGCCTCGGGACTAGCGGGGTACAATGAGCAGTTCTTC. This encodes CAWRPLASGLAGYNEQFF. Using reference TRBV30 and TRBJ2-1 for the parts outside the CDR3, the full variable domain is SQTIHQWPATLVQPVGSPLSLECTVEGTSNPNLYWYRQAAGRGLQLLFYSVGIGQISSEVPQNLSASRPQDRQFILSSKKLLLSDSGFYLCAWRPLASGLAGYNEQFFGPGTRLTVL.

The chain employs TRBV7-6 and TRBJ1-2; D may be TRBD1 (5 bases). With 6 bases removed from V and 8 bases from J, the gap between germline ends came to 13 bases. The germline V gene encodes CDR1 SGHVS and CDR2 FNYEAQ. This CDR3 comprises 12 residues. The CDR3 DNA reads TGTGCCAGCAGTCCAGGGACTGAGGGCTACACCTTC. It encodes CASSPGTEGYTF.

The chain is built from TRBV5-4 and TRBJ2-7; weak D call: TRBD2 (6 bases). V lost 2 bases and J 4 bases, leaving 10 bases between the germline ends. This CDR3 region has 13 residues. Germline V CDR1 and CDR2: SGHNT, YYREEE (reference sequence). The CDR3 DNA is TGTGCCAGCAGCTTTGGCGGAGGGTACGAGCAGTACTTC. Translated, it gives CASSFGGGYEQYF.

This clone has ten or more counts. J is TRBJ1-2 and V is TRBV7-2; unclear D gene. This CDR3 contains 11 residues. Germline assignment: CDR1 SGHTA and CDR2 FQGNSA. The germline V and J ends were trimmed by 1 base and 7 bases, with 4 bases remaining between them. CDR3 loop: CASSLVGGYTF. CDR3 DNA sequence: TGTGCCAGCAGCTTAGTGGGTGGCTACACCTTC.

CDR3 DNA: TGTGCCAGCAGGATCCGGGACCACCAGGGCTCCTACGAGCAGTACTTC. It encodes CASRIRDHQGSYEQYF. The chain employs TRBV28 and TRBJ2-7; either TRBD1 or TRBD2 may supply D (5 bases each). Germline values: CDR1 MDHEN, CDR2 SYDVKM. This CDR3 region has 16 residues. Deletions cut 6 bases from V and 0 bases from J, with 18 bases between.

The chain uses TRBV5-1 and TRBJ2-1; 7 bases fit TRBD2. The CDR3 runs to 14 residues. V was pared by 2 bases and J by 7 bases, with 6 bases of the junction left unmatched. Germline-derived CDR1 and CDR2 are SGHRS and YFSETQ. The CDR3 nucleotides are TGCGCCAGCAGCTTAAGGCGGGAGATAAATGAGCAGTTCTTC. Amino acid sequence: CASSLRREINEQFF.

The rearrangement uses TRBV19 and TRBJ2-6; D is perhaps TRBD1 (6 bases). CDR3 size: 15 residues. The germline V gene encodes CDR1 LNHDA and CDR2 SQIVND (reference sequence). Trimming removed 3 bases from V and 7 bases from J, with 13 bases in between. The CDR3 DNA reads TGTGCCAGTAGTATCTGGGGGCTTGGAGCCAACGTCCTGACTTTC. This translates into CASSIWGLGANVLTF. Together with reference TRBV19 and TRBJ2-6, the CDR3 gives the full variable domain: DGGITQSPKYLFRKEGQNVTLSCEQNLNHDAMYWYRQDPGQGLRLIYYSQIVNDFQKGDIAEGYSVSREKKESFPLTVTSAQKNPTAFYLCASSIWGLGANVLTFGAGSRLTVL.

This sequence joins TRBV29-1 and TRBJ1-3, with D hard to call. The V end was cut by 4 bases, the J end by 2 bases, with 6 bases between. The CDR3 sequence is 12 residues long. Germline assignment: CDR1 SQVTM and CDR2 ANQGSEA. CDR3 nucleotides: TGCAGCGTTGTCCTGGCTGGAAACACCATATATTTT. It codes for CSVVLAGNTIYF.

The CDR3 sequence is CASSPGAEGSLEQYF. The CDR3 coding sequence is TGTGCCAGCTCACCGGGGGCAGAGGGTAGCCTCGAGCAGTACTTC. The chain employs TRBV18 and TRBJ2-7; D is perhaps TRBD1 (6 bases). Germline values: CDR1 KGHSH, CDR2 LQKENI. V was cut by 3 bases and J by 6 bases, with 18 bases left in between. The CDR3 has 15 amino acids.

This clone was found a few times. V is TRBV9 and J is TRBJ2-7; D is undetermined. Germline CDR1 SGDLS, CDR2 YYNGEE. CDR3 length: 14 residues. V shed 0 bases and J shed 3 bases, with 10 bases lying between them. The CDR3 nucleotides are TGTGCCAGCAGCGTAGATTCTGCGAACTACGAGCAGTACTTC. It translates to CASSVDSANYEQYF.

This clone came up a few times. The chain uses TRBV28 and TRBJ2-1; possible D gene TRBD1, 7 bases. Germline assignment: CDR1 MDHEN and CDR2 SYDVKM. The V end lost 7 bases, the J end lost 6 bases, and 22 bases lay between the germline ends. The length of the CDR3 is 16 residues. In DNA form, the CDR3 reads TGTGCCAGCATCCCCATCGACAGGGAGGCCCCCAATGAGCAGTTCTTC. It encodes CASIPIDREAPNEQFF.

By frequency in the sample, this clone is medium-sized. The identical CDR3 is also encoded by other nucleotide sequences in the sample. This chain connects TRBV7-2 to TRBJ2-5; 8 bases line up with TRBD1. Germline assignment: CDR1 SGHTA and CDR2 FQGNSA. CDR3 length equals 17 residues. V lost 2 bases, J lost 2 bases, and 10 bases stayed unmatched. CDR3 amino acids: CASSLSLGTGEQETQYF. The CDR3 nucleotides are TGTGCCAGCAGCTTATCGTTGGGGACAGGAGAGCAAGAGACCCAGTACTTC.